This T cell receptor (beta chain) comes out of a study of cytomegalovirus exposure and HLA in healthy donors. Study-wide findings and caveats: Researchers reported in a later analysis that common viral pathogens appeared linked to several top clusters. Testing in vitro showed three CMV-associated chains specific for CMV antigens. Indistinguishable V segments such as TRBV6-2 and TRBV6-3 were excluded. About 87% or about 30% of the time was how often most TCR beta V segments were productive, according to an earlier analysis.

The PCR made use of 60 Vbeta and 13 Jbeta primers. Only in-frame clones appear in the TCRdb table, and some are missing; sequencing was by immunoSEQ multiplex PCR. This repertoire shows roughly 150,000 clones, roughly 80% found once; its top ten account for approximately 2.4%. About this clone itself: Its matching antigen is unknown.

The germline V gene has CDR1 LNHNV and CDR2 YYDKDF (reference sequence). Trimming stripped 1 base from V and 7 bases from J, with 19 bases between. The CDR3 extends over 17 amino acids. This TCR derives from a male donor in good health and CMV-seronegative. This sequence joins TRBV15 and TRBJ1-4; D uncertain. Sequences were obtained from PBMCs. The CDR3, as DNA: TGTGCCACCAGCAGAGTTTTTGGAGGTTTCGCAGTTGAAAAACTGTTTTTT. Amino acids: CATSRVFGGFAVEKLFF.